Presented here are 12 T cell receptor beta chains from one specimen sequenced in a study of cytomegalovirus exposure and HLA in healthy donors. PCR used 60 Vbeta primers and 13 Jbeta primers. This table comes from immunoSEQ multiplex PCR, and its TCRdb copy is limited to in-frame clones, with some not included. The sample comprises approximately 130,000 clones, approximately 85% of which are singletons, and about 7.5% rests with the top ten. The sample was PBMCs. The origin of the receptors is a woman in her forties or fifties in good health and CMV-seropositive.

V usage is TRBV4-3 and J usage is TRBJ1-4, with a weak D call TRBD1 (6 bases). Trimming removed 1 base from V and 8 bases from J, with 17 bases in between. Germline-derived CDR1 and CDR2 are LGHNA and YSLEER. The CDR3 has 16 amino acids. The CDR3, as DNA: TGCGCCAGCAGCCAAGTAGGGGGTTCGAGGCGGGAAAAACTGTTTTTT. Protein product: CASSQVGGSRREKLFF.

This rearrangement joins TRBV4-1 to TRBJ2-1; TRBD2 is a possible D gene (6 bases). This CDR3 spans 15 amino acids. V lost 4 bases, J lost 0 bases, and 10 bases lay in between. The germline CDR1 and CDR2 sequences are MGHRA and YSYEKL. The CDR3 bases are TGCGCCAGCAGCCCCTGGGGGGTCTCCTACAATGAGCAGTTCTTC. Its protein product is CASSPWGVSYNEQFF.

This sequence joins TRBV9 and TRBJ1-6; 9 bases align to TRBD1. The germline gives CDR1 SGDLS, CDR2 YYNGEE. This CDR3 has 14 amino acids. V lost 2 bases to trimming and J lost 8 bases; unmatched junction nucleotides: 2. In DNA, the CDR3 is TGTGCCAGCAGCGTCGGGACAGGGTATTCACCCCTCCACTTT. Translating gives CASSVGTGYSPLHF.

This clone was counted a few times. This chain joins TRBV27 and TRBJ2-7; 7 positions match TRBD1. V was pared by 6 bases and J by 1 base, with 6 bases of the junction left unmatched. The CDR3 extends over 14 amino acids. CDR1 is MNHEY and CDR2 is SMNVEV in the germline V gene (reference sequence). The CDR3 reads CASRRQGISYEQYF. CDR3 bases: TGTGCCAGCAGGCGACAGGGAATTTCCTACGAGCAGTACTTC.

This clone was found a few times. This chain links TRBV28 with TRBJ2-2, with 12 bases aligning to TRBD2. The CDR3 has 18 residues. Germline V gene lookup returns CDR1 MDHEN and CDR2 SYDVKM. The V gene end was trimmed by 3 bases and the J gene end by 0 bases; junction bases not matched to a gene: 5. CDR3 in DNA: TGTGCCAGCAGTTTTTTACTAGCGGGAGGACCGAACACCGGGGAGCTGTTTTTT. The encoded protein is CASSFLLAGGPNTGELFF.

Comment on this clone: The germline gene is not matched at one end of the junction; a read error may be the cause. The gene calls are TRBV7-9 and TRBJ2-2; no clear D gene. From germline, CDR1 is SEHNR and CDR2 FQNEAQ (reference sequence). The CDR3 runs 11 residues. This CDR3 reads CASRNNGELFF. DNA for the CDR3: TGTGCCAGCAGAAACAACGGGGAGCTGTTTTTT.

The rearrangement uses TRBV5-4 and TRBJ2-3; TRBD2 aligns across 10 bases. This CDR3 region has 16 residues. The germline gives CDR1 SGHNT, CDR2 YYREEE (reference sequence). Trimming at V came to 0 bases and at J to 5 bases, leaving 6 bases not matched to a gene. CDR3 region: CASSLGSGRAKDTQYF. CDR3 in DNA: TGTGCCAGCAGCTTGGGAAGCGGGAGGGCCAAAGATACGCAGTATTTT.

The CDR3 DNA is TGTGCCAGCAGCTTCTTAGGGGCAGATACGCAGTATTTT. It encodes CASSFLGADTQYF. The chain carries TRBV7-9 and TRBJ2-3, with TRBD1 as a possible D gene (5 bases). Trimming stripped 3 bases from V and 4 bases from J, with 8 bases between. The CDR3 runs 13 residues. CDR1 is SEHNR and CDR2 is FQNEAQ in the germline V gene (reference sequence).

This rearrangement joins TRBV2 to TRBJ1-1, with D tentatively TRBD1 (5 bases). Germline loops: CDR1 SNHLY, CDR2 FYNNEI. CDR3 length equals 11 residues. Trimming shortened V by 6 bases and J by 7 bases, and 9 bases separated the two germline ends. For the CDR3, the DNA is TGTGCCAGCAGCAGGGATGATGAAGCTTTCTTT. It codes for CASSRDDEAFF.

V is TRBV7-8 and J is TRBJ2-4, with TRBD2 matching 9 bases. The germline V gene encodes CDR1 SGHVS and CDR2 FQNEAQ. The V and J ends lost 4 bases and 3 bases, in that order; junction bases with no gene match: 10. The CDR3 covers 17 residues. CDR3 in DNA: TGTGCCAGCAGCTACCCCTGGCGGGGGGGCGTCAAAAACATTCAGTACTTC. It translates to CASSYPWRGGVKNIQYF. The whole variable domain, remainder taken from reference TRBV7-8 and TRBJ2-4, is GAGVSQSPRYKVAKRGQDVALRCDPISGHVSLFWYQQALGQGPEFLTYFQNEAQLDKSGLPSDRFFAERPEGSVSTLKIQRTQQEDSAVYLCASSYPWRGGVKNIQYFGAGTRLSVL.

This chain connects TRBV6-1 to TRBJ1-2; maybe TRBD1 (6 bases). The V end was cut by 5 bases, the J end by 1 base, with 14 bases between. Germline V gene data show CDR1 as MNHNS and CDR2 as SASEGT. The CDR3 runs 15 residues. Here the CDR3 reads CASSHTDSFNYGYTF. CDR3 coding DNA: TGTGCCAGCAGTCATACGGACAGTTTTAACTATGGCTACACCTTC.

The gene calls are TRBV19 and TRBJ1-1, with D hard to call. The V and J ends lost 5 bases and 0 bases respectively, with 10 bases between them. This CDR3 is built from 14 residues. Germline values: CDR1 LNHDA, CDR2 SQIVND (reference sequence). CDR3 loop: CASSPGPMNTEAFF. As DNA, the CDR3 is TGTGCCAGTAGTCCCGGTCCGATGAACACTGAAGCTTTCTTT.